Below, 6 T cell receptor beta chains from the same sample are listed, as sequenced in a study of shared clonotypes between healthy human individuals (dated by TCRdb to 2020 to 2022). The library was made by the immunoSEQ multiplex PCR assay. Entries here come from immuneACCESS through TCRdb and include only in-frame sequences with V and J called. Some clones fail to appear in such tables; in the studies checked, an unresolved V gene covers under half of the shortfall, and the cause of the remainder is unknown. This sample comprises approximately 840,000 clones, 96% of them detected only once. The ten largest clones add up to over 0.2% of the sample. CD8 naive samples were CD45RO-negative cells positively selected for CCR7, giving a CD45RA+CCR7+ population that excluded TemRA cells. Sequencing input: naive CD8+ T cells sorted from blood. Interpreted using the paper, the cell subset or site label stands for: CD45RA+CCR7+. The origin of the receptors is a man aged 25 to 45 in good health.

The chain combines TRBV20-1 with TRBJ2-1; 7 bases match TRBD2. Germline values: CDR1 DFQATT, CDR2 SNEGSKA (reference sequence). This CDR3 is 11 amino acids long. CDR3 DNA: TGCAGCGGGGACTACTACAATGAGCAGTTCTTC. Translation: CSGDYYNEQFF.

The chain has TRBV10-3 and TRBJ2-7; 8 bases agree with TRBD1. This CDR3 is built from 15 residues. V trimming: 4 bases; J trimming: 0 bases; junction bases outside the gene matches: 5. Germline V gene data show CDR1 as ENHRY and CDR2 as SYGVKD. CDR3 loop: CAISGWTGTSYEQYF. CDR3 nucleotide sequence: TGTGCCATCAGTGGTTGGACAGGGACCTCCTACGAGCAGTACTTC.

In its sample, this clone was seen once. The chain recombines TRBV7-9 with TRBJ2-1; D is uncertain. The V gene lost 8 bases and the J gene lost 1 base, with 18 bases spanning the gap. Germline CDR1 and CDR2: SEHNR and FQNEAQ (reference sequence). CDR3 length: 16 amino acids. The CDR3 here is CASGPPYDGSYNEQFF. The CDR3 DNA sequence: TGTGCCAGCGGCCCCCCTTATGACGGTTCCTACAATGAGCAGTTCTTC. The complete variable domain, with remaining parts taken from reference TRBV7-9 and TRBJ2-1, reads DTGVSQNPRHKITKRGQNVTFRCDPISEHNRLYWYRQTLGQGPEFLTYFQNEAQLEKSRLLSDRFSAERPKGSFSTLEIQRTEQGDSAMYLCASGPPYDGSYNEQFFGPGTRLTVL.

CDR3 residues: CASSSGLANEQFF. The DNA of the CDR3 is TGTGCCAGCAGCTCCGGACTAGCTAATGAGCAGTTCTTC. The chain joins TRBV7-9 to TRBJ2-1; 8 bases line up with TRBD2. This CDR3 is 13 amino acids long. The germline CDR1 and CDR2 sequences are SEHNR and FQNEAQ (reference sequence). Trimming cost V 4 bases and J 7 bases; bases outside gene matches: 3.

The J gene is TRBJ2-7, the V gene TRBV16; 7 bases line up with TRBD1. CDR1 and CDR2 from the germline V gene are KGHSY and FQNENV. This CDR3 is 14 amino acids long. Germline trimming cut 4 bases from V and 4 bases from J; bases unmatched to any gene: 7. The CDR3 loop is CASSPKGARYEQYF. The CDR3 coding sequence is TGTGCCAGCAGCCCCAAGGGGGCGCGGTACGAGCAGTACTTC.

V usage is TRBV7-9 and J usage is TRBJ2-7; 15 nucleotides line up with TRBD2. V lost 5 bases, J lost 2 bases, and 10 bases stayed unmatched. Germline values: CDR1 SEHNR, CDR2 FQNEAQ (reference sequence). The CDR3 contains 18 residues. CDR3 region: CASSPGLAGGLKAYEQYF. The CDR3, as DNA: TGTGCCAGCAGCCCGGGACTAGCGGGAGGCCTTAAGGCCTACGAGCAGTACTTC.